Presented here are 10 T cell receptor beta chains from one specimen sequenced in a study of blood T cell repertoires in COVID-19. Some clones are missing from TCRdb's copy, which holds only in-frame ones; the method was immunoSEQ multiplex PCR. Among 250,000 to 300,000 clones listed, about 90% were seen once. The sample consisted of PBMCs or T cells enriched from blood (not recorded which). These receptors came from a human donor in a cohort exposed to, infected with or recovered from COVID-19 (not recorded which). The donor label of this sample is uncertain.

This clone has only one observation. This rearrangement joins TRBV10-3 to TRBJ1-3; D is perhaps TRBD1 (6 bases). Looked up from germline, CDR1 is ENHRY and CDR2 is SYGVKD. Deletions cut 4 bases from V and 1 base from J, with 11 bases between. The CDR3 is 15 residues long. CDR3 residues: CAISAGEQSGNTIYF. CDR3 in DNA: TGTGCCATCAGTGCAGGGGAGCAATCTGGAAACACCATATATTTT.

This clone has only one observation. This sequence joins TRBV18 and TRBJ1-1; tentatively, D is TRBD1 (6 bases). This CDR3 has 14 residues. The germline V gene encodes CDR1 KGHSH and CDR2 LQKENI. V was trimmed by 1 base and J by 4 bases, leaving 10 bases between them. The CDR3 sequence is CASSPQGDSTEAFF. Here the CDR3 DNA reads TGTGCCAGCTCACCACAGGGGGATAGCACTGAAGCTTTCTTT.

V is TRBV2 and J is TRBJ2-3; 8 bases line up with TRBD2. The trim removed 8 bases at V and 0 bases at J, leaving 4 bases unmatched. Germline loops: CDR1 SNHLY, CDR2 FYNNEI. This CDR3 is built from 14 residues. In DNA form, the CDR3 reads TGTGCCAGCCACGGGGGGGCAAGCACAGATACGCAGTATTTT. Translating gives CASHGGASTDTQYF. The full variable domain, rest sourced from reference TRBV2 and TRBJ2-3, is EPEVTQTPSHQVTQMGQEVILRCVPISNHLYFYWYRQILGQKVEFLVSFYNNEISEKSEIFDDQFSVERPDGSNFTLKIRSTKLEDSAMYFCASHGGASTDTQYFGPGTRLTVL.

The chain combines TRBV6-7 with TRBJ2-5, with TRBD2 matching 7 bases. TRBV6-7 qualifies as an ORF whose function is uncertain. The CDR3 is 15 amino acids. V lost 5 bases to trimming and J lost 2 bases; unmatched junction nucleotides: 8. The CDR3 here is CASSVLAELQETQYF. The CDR3 DNA reads as TGTGCCAGCAGTGTGCTAGCGGAGCTACAAGAGACCCAGTACTTC.

Only one count was recorded for this clone. The chain uses TRBV12-5 and TRBJ1-2, with 7 bases that match TRBD1. The CDR3 sequence is 13 residues long. The V and J ends lost 1 base and 6 bases, in that order; junction bases with no gene match: 2. From germline, CDR1 is LGHNT and CDR2 FRNRAP. The CDR3 coding sequence is TGTGCTAGTGGTTTGGGACAGGGTCATGGCTACACCTTC. It codes for CASGLGQGHGYTF.

The J gene is TRBJ1-2, the V gene TRBV7-9; TRBD1 might be the D (5 bases). CDR3 length equals 14 residues. Germline-derived CDR1 and CDR2 are SEHNR and FQNEAQ (reference sequence). V dropped 7 bases and J dropped 4 bases, with 16 bases sitting between them. CDR3 sequence: CASTPTAGPYGYTF. DNA for the CDR3: TGTGCCAGCACCCCGACGGCAGGGCCCTATGGCTACACCTTC. Full variable domain (outside the CDR3, taken from reference TRBV7-9 and TRBJ1-2): DTGVSQNPRHKITKRGQNVTFRCDPISEHNRLYWYRQTLGQGPEFLTYFQNEAQLEKSRLLSDRFSAERPKGSFSTLEIQRTEQGDSAMYLCASTPTAGPYGYTFGSGTRLTVV.

The chain carries TRBV6-2 or TRBV6-3 and TRBJ2-7; no reliable D call. The germline V and J ends were trimmed by 0 bases and 7 bases, with 16 bases remaining between them. The CDR3 length is 15 residues. Germline V gene sequence: CDR1 MNHEY, CDR2 SVGEGT. CDR3 residues: CASSYSFRQSEEQYF. The CDR3 coding sequence is TGTGCCAGCAGTTACTCGTTCCGACAATCGGAAGAGCAGTACTTC.

This chain joins TRBV2 and TRBJ1-4; D remains unclear. Germline V CDR1 and CDR2: SNHLY, FYNNEI. The length of the CDR3 is 15 residues. V was cut by 4 bases and J by 5 bases, with 14 bases left in between. CDR3 sequence reads: CASSGRGMGNEKLFF. CDR3 DNA: TGTGCCAGCAGTGGACGGGGAATGGGGAATGAAAAACTGTTTTTT.

This chain uses TRBV5-4 with TRBJ2-7, with D possibly TRBD1 on 6 matching bases. The CDR3 extends over 14 amino acids. The V end lost 3 bases, the J end lost 5 bases, and 15 bases lay between the germline ends. The germline V gene encodes CDR1 SGHNT and CDR2 YYREEE (reference sequence). Here the CDR3 reads CASSSDSLGNEQYF. The CDR3 DNA reads as TGTGCCAGCAGCTCGGACAGCCTAGGGAACGAGCAGTACTTC.

The sample holds a few counts of this clone. This chain links TRBV7-9 with TRBJ2-3, with TRBD1 matching over 9 bases. Looked up from germline, CDR1 is SEHNR and CDR2 is FQNEAQ (reference sequence). The CDR3 loop spans 14 amino acids. V lost 5 bases and J lost 4; bases outside the gene matches: 4. CDR3: CASSPGQGADTQYF. CDR3 sequence (DNA): TGTGCCAGCAGCCCGGGACAGGGCGCAGATACGCAGTATTTT.